This TCR beta chain originates from a study of OX40 agonist ivuxolimab in advanced cancers. Across the whole study: Ivuxolimab is a fully human IgG2 antibody that activates OX40 (CD134). The group had a mean age of about 60 years, ranged from about 23 to 85, and was 82.7% male. Of the patients, three showed partial responses, one with hepatocellular carcinoma and two with cutaneous melanoma.

The CDR3 totals 17 residues. Looked up from germline, CDR1 is SGHRS and CDR2 is YFSETQ. V was shortened by 4 bases and J by 0 bases, with 14 bases between the two germline ends. Clones were read by immunoSEQ multiplex PCR, and TCRdb kept only the in-frame ones, dropping some. The sample records approximately 91,000 clones, around 88% being singletons. The sample consisted of CD4+ or CD8+ T cells sorted from blood, taken in a trial of the OX40 agonist ivuxolimab. The chain has TRBV5-1 and TRBJ2-6; D remains ambiguous. This TCR was sampled from an adult with an advanced solid tumor such as melanoma, head and neck, liver or kidney cancer. The CDR3 nucleotides read TGCGCCAGCAGCGTGGGCCCCTCAACCTCTGGGGCCAACGTCCTGACTTTC. Protein: CASSVGPSTSGANVLTF.